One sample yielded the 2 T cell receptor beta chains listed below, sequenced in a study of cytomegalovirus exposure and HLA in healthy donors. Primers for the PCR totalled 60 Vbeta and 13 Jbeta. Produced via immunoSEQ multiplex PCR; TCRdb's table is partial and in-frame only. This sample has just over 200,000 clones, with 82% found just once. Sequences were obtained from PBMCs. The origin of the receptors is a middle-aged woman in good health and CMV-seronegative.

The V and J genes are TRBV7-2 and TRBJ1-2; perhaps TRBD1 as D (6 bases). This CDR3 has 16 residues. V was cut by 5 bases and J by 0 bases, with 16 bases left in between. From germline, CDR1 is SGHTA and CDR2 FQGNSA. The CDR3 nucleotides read TGTGCCAGCAGCGTTACCGGGACACCAACTAACTATGGCTACACCTTC. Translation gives CASSVTGTPTNYGYTF.

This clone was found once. The CDR3 here is CASSERLVTGGRVRPQHF. The CDR3, as DNA: TGTGCCAGCAGTGAACGTTTAGTGACAGGGGGCCGCGTCAGGCCCCAGCATTTT. The chain has TRBV2 and TRBJ1-5; 10 bases are a match to TRBD1. With 2 bases clipped from V and 9 bases from J, the junction kept 16 bases outside the gene matches. The germline gives CDR1 SNHLY, CDR2 FYNNEI. The CDR3 covers 18 residues.